This T cell receptor (beta chain) was profiled in a study of metastatic and nonmetastatic thyroid tumors. Among the patients, none had received any treatment before thyroid surgery. With MiXCR, TCRdb called clones anew from the PCR reads. The profile shows over 15,000 clones, approximately 32% of them singletons. Germline CDR1 MDHEN, CDR2 SYDVKM. Deletions cut 3 bases from V and 9 bases from J, with 17 bases between. The length of the CDR3 is 14 residues. As to this clone: The antigen is not known.

General observations from the study: The reported finding was significantly higher TCR beta diversity in malignant thyroid tumors relative to benign nodules, in blood and tumor.

Sequenced input: adjacent normal tissue. This sequence joins TRBV28 and TRBJ1-1; no clear D. The TCR sequence derives from a female donor with papillary thyroid cancer or a benign thyroid nodule (not recorded which). Some clones in this sample may be carry-over from other donors' samples. The CDR3 nucleotides read TGTGCCAGCAGTTTTGGTCGAAATCTCCCGAAAGCTTTCTTT. Its protein product is CASSFGRNLPKAFF.